The entry below describes one T cell receptor beta chain. The target of this receptor is not known. No much larger clone is present one base from it, and per-base qualities are unavailable. The sample comes from a study of Ad26.COV2.S vaccination and SARS-CoV-2 variants (dated by TCRdb to the early 2020s). At the level of the whole study: Donors in the vaccine arm were drawn from COV1001, a phase I-IIa trial of Ad26.COV2.S in healthy adults that was multicentre, randomized, double-blind and placebo-controlled. Sequencing of the TCRbeta repertoire served to evaluate the specificity and breadth of SARS-CoV-2-reactive T cell receptors following Ad26.COV2.S vaccination. Dosing of Ad26.COV2.S was intramuscular, at either 5x10^10 or 1x10^11 viral particles, delivered as one shot or as two shots spaced 56 days apart. A total of roughly 30 samples were included in the TCR-sequenced set, comprising around 19 Ad26.COV2.S vaccine recipients, 5 placebo recipients and 8 SARS-CoV-2 convalescent individuals. Blinding of investigators to trial group allocation was maintained during experiments and outcome assessment. Participants in the trial were split at random into five groups of five each, receiving low-dose or high-dose Ad26.COV2.S once or twice, or else placebo on both occasions.

The research as a whole found: The study was not powered for comparison of responses between vaccine doses or regimens. It was noted by the authors that total T cell responses may have been underestimated by the TCR breadth and depth analyses. Substantial breadth of spike-specific CD8+ and CD4+ T cell responses was reported after vaccination. Vaccine and placebo recipients had comparable non-spike TCR breadth, which fits with the vaccine containing only spike. Ad26.COV2.S recipients had higher spike-specific TCR breadth than placebo recipients (P = 0.0014).

V has 6 bases trimmed and J has 4 bases trimmed; junction bases matching no gene number 13. Measured from the cysteine to the phenylalanine, the CDR3 is 16 residues long. The CDR3 DNA has 48 bases and is translated from base 1. CDR1 SQVTM and CDR2 ANQGSEA are derived from the germline V gene. The immunoSEQ Assay was the method used to sequence TCRbeta CDR3 regions. After extraction, genomic DNA underwent amplification by bias-controlled multiplex PCR, followed by high-throughput sequencing. The source study handled its data this way. Collapsing and filtering of sequences were performed to quantify the absolute abundance of each unique TCRbeta CDR3 region. T cell fraction was estimated by normalizing TCRbeta template counts to usable DNA, which was measured by amplifying reference genes present in all nucleated cells. Repertoire TCRs were annotated as SARS-CoV-2-specific by exact matching of V gene, CDR3 amino acid sequence and J gene to a known reactive TCR set. The reference SARS-CoV-2 TCR set came from MIRA and was filtered for enrichment in COVID-19-positive ImmuneCODE repertoires, removing public or cross-reactive TCRs. Using the MIRA antigens, annotated TCRs were further analysed by specific ORF or by position within an ORF. Breadth was defined as annotated unique rearrangements over total unique productive rearrangements; depth was the summed frequency of those rearrangements. Two-sided Wilcoxon rank-sum tests were applied when comparing TCR breadth between groups. The table comes from immuneACCESS by way of TCRdb, which keeps in-frame sequences with V and J called. Part of the clones is missing from these tables; in studies checked, under half for an unresolved V gene and the rest for unknown reasons. V and J calls and clone size are as listed in that table; D and trimming were resolved from the DNA. The sample data list about 680,000 clones, and roughly 90% of these were observed just once. The top ten constitute over 1.3% of the sample.

The label giving this sample's treatment or condition can be read as: roughly 18 received Ad26.COV2.S at low or high dose, single or two shots; about 5 received placebo; per-sample allocation not given. For vaccine and placebo recipients, repertoires were sequenced using samples collected on day 63 after the first injection. In Cohort 1b, roughly 25 adults aged 18-55 years were enrolled at a single site in Boston, USA, between 29 July and 7 August 2020. As a vaccine, Ad26.COV2.S was a replication-incompetent adenovirus type 26 vector that expressed a prefusion-stabilized SARS-CoV-2 spike protein derived from the original Wuhan strain.

The material sequenced was peripheral blood, taken in a trial of Ad26.COV2.S vaccine versus placebo. The rearranged segments are TRBV29-1 and TRBJ1-2, with 11 bases matching TRBD1. The clonotype was recovered from a person between 18 and 65 years old who received the Ad26.COV2.S COVID-19 vaccine or a placebo. The DNA sequence is as follows: TGCAGCGTGGGGGTCGGACAGGGGGCTTTTTCCTATGGCTACACCTTC. It translates to CSVGVGQGAFSYGYTF.